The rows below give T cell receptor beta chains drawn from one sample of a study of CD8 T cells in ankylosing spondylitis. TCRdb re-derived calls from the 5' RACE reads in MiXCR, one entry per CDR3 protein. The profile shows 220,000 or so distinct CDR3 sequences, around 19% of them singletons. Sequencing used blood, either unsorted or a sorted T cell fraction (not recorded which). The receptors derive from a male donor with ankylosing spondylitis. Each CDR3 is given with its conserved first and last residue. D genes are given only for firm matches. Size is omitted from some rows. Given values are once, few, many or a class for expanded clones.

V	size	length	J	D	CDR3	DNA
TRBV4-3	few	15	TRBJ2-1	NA	CASSQERVSYNEQFF	TGCGCCAGCAGCCAAGAACGGGTCTCCTACAATGAGCAGTTCTTC
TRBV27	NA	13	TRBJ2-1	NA	CANQNLGGNEQFF	TGTGCCAACCAAAATCTTGGCGGGAATGAGCAGTTCTTC
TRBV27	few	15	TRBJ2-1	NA	CASSFGSPGPNEQFF	TGTGCCAGCAGTTTTGGGTCGCCCGGTCCGAATGAGCAGTTCTTC
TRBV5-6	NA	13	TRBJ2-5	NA	CASRSMDWETQYF	TGTGCCAGCAGAAGTATGGACTGGGAGACCCAGTACTTC
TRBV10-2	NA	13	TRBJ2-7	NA	CASKGPASYEQYF	TGCGCCAGCAAGGGGCCTGCCTCCTACGAGCAGTACTTC
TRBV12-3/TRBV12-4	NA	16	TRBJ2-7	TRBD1	CASSSLRTGPSYEQYF	TGTGCCAGCAGTTCTCTGAGGACAGGGCCCTCCTACGAACAGTACTTC
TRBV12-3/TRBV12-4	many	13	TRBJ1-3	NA	CASSLSSGNTIYF	TGTGCCAGCAGTTTAAGCTCTGGAAACACCATATATTTT
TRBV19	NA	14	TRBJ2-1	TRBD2	CASSSGGGYNEQFF	TGTGCCAGTAGTAGCGGGGGGGGATACAATGAGCAGTTCTTC
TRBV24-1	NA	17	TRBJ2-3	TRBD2	CATSDSGLAESTDTQYF	TGTGCCACCAGTGATTCGGGACTAGCGGAGAGCACAGATACGCAGTATTTT
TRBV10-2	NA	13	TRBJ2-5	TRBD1	CASSDRGLETQYF	TGCGCCAGCAGTGACAGGGGGTTGGAGACCCAGTACTTC
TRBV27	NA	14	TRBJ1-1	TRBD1	CASSFIGTGGWAFF	TGTGCCAGCAGTTTCATCGGGACAGGGGGCTGGGCTTTCTTT
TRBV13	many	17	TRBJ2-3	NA	CASSLPGGEAWADTQYF	TGTGCCAGCAGCTTACCCGGTGGGGAGGCCTGGGCAGATACGCAGTATTTT
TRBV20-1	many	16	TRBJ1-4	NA	CSAREVTDATNEKLFF	TGCAGTGCTAGAGAGGTGACAGACGCAACTAATGAAAAACTGTTTTTT
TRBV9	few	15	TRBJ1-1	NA	CASSVGSPGPKGAFF	TGTGCCAGCAGCGTAGGATCCCCAGGGCCAAAAGGGGCTTTCTTT
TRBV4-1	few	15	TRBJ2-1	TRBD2	CASSQGTSGSPEQFF	TGCGCCAGCAGCCAAGGGACTAGCGGGAGTCCCGAGCAGTTCTTC
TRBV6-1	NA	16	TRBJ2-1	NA	CASSLYRDGQRNEQFF	TGTGCCAGCAGTCTATACCGGGACGGGCAGCGGAATGAGCAGTTCTTC
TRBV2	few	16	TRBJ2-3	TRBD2	CASREPGLDSTDTQYF	TGTGCCAGCAGAGAACCGGGACTAGATAGCACAGATACGCAGTATTTT
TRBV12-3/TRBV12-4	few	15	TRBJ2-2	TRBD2	CASTQLAPRPGELFF	TGTGCCAGCACTCAACTAGCGCCCCGACCCGGGGAGCTGTTTTTT
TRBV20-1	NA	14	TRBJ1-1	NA	CSARDLGLNTEAFF	TGCAGTGCTAGAGATTTAGGACTAAACACTGAAGCTTTCTTT
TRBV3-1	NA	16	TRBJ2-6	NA	CASSQEMGGGANVLTF	TGTGCCAGCAGCCAAGAGATGGGTGGTGGGGCCAACGTCCTGACTTTC
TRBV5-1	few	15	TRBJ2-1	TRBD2	CASSLAGGGLNEQFF	TGCGCCAGCAGCTTGGCGGGGGGGGGATTAAATGAGCAGTTCTTC
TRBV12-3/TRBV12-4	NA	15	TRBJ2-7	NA	CASRGPGHSSYEQYF	TGTGCCAGCAGGGGACCGGGACATAGCTCCTACGAGCAGTACTTC
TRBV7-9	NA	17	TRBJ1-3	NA	CASSLEAPGAHGNTIYF	TGTGCCAGCAGCTTAGAAGCGCCGGGGGCGCATGGAAACACCATATATTTT
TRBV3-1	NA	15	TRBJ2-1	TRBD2	CASSQGLAGPTEQFF	TGTGCCAGCAGCCAAGGGCTAGCGGGGCCAACGGAGCAGTTCTTC
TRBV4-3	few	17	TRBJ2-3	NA	CASSQRRREWSTDTQYF	TGCGCCAGCAGCCAGCGCCGTAGGGAATGGAGCACAGATACGCAGTATTTT
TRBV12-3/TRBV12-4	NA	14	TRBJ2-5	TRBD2	CASNLPGLEETQYF	TGTGCCAGCAATCTACCGGGACTAGAAGAGACCCAGTACTTC
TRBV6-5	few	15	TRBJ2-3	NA	CASSYYAGSTDTQYF	TGTGCCAGCAGTTACTACGCGGGGAGCACAGATACGCAGTATTTT
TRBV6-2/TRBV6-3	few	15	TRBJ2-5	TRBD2	CASSWASGGEETQYF	TGTGCCAGCAGTTGGGCTAGCGGGGGGGAAGAGACCCAGTACTTC
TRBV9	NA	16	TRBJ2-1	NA	CASSARLEEGYNEQFF	TGTGCCAGCAGCGCCCGACTGGAAGAGGGCTACAATGAGCAGTTCTTC
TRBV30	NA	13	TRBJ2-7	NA	CAFRGRGTREQYF	TGTGCCTTCCGCGGGCGAGGGACGAGAGAGCAGTACTTC
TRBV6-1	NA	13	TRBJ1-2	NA	CASSPGGQYGYTF	TGTGCCAGCAGTCCGGGGGGCCAGTATGGCTACACCTTC
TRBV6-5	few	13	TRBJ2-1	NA	CASSYDNRNEQFF	TGTGCCAGCAGTTACGACAACAGGAATGAGCAGTTCTTC
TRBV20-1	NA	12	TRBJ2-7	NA	CSARDAGYEQYF	TGCAGTGCTAGAGATGCAGGATACGAGCAGTACTTC
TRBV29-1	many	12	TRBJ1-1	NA	CSAEGGFTEAFF	TGCAGCGCAGAAGGGGGTTTCACTGAAGCTTTCTTT
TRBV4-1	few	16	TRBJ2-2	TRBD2	CASSQLAGGGTGELFF	TGCGCCAGCAGCCAGTTGGCGGGAGGGGGTACCGGGGAGCTGTTTTTT
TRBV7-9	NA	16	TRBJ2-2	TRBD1	CASSLVTGGVPGELFF	TGTGCCAGCAGCTTAGTCACAGGGGGCGTCCCCGGGGAGCTGTTTTTT
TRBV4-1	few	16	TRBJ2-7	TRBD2	CASSQDSQGGFYEQYF	TGCGCCAGCAGCCAAGATAGCCAGGGAGGGTTCTACGAGCAGTACTTC
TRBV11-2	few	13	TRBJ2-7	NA	CASSLGKIYEQYF	TGTGCCAGCAGCTTAGGCAAAATTTACGAGCAGTACTTC
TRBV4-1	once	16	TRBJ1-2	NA	CASSQEKPGDWDGYTF	TGCGCCAGCAGCCAAGAAAAACCGGGGGACTGGGATGGCTACACCTTC
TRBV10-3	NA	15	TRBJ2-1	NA	CAIRPHLIRGGEQFF	TGTGCCATCAGGCCACACTTAATCAGGGGTGGTGAGCAGTTCTTC
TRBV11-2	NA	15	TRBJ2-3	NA	CASSLTGSHTDTQYF	TGTGCCAGCAGCCTTACAGGGAGCCACACAGATACGCAGTATTTT
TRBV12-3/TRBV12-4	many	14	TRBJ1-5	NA	CASSSGVFNQPQHF	TGTGCCAGCAGTTCGGGGGTCTTTAATCAGCCCCAGCATTTT
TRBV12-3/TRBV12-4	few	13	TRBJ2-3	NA	CASRTDSTDTQYF	TGTGCCAGCAGAACCGATAGCACAGATACGCAGTATTTT
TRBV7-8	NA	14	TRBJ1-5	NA	CASSLTGSNQPQHF	TGTGCCAGCAGCCTTACAGGGAGCAATCAGCCCCAGCATTTT
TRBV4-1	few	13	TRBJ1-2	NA	CASSQDRSYGYTF	TGCGCCAGCAGCCAAGATCGGAGCTATGGCTACACCTTC
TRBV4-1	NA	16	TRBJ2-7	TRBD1	CASSQVLKGASYEQYF	TGCGCCAGCAGCCAAGTGTTAAAGGGGGCCTCCTACGAGCAGTACTTC
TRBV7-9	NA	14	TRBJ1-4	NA	CASSFSEPNEKLFF	TGTGCCAGCAGCTTTTCAGAACCTAATGAAAAACTGTTTTTT
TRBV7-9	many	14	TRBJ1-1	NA	CASRGRMLDTEAFF	TGTGCCAGCCGAGGCAGAATGTTAGACACTGAAGCTTTCTTT
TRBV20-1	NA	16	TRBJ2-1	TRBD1	CSARQETGTGVDEQFF	TGCAGTGCTAGGCAAGAAACAGGGACAGGGGTGGATGAGCAGTTCTTC
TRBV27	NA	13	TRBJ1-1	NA	CASSLGAGTWSFF	TGTGCCAGCAGTTTAGGAGCGGGGACTTGGTCTTTCTTT
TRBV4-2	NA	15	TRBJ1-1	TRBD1	CASSHGQGVYTEAFF	TGTGCCAGCAGCCATGGACAGGGCGTTTACACTGAAGCTTTCTTT
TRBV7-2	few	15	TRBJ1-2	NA	CASSLPVETFSGYTF	TGTGCCAGCAGCCTTCCAGTCGAGACGTTTTCTGGCTACACCTTC